This T cell receptor beta chain was retrieved from a study of early T cells in non-severe SARS-CoV-2 infection. Across the whole study: Chains from this unsorted whole-blood bulk RNA could not be paired. Study conclusions and caveats: Private and CD4 specificities were missed by VDJdb matching, skewed to anti-spike CD8.

The CDR3 is 15 residues long. Germline V CDR1 and CDR2: MNHEY, SMNVEV (reference sequence). V was pared by 5 bases and J by 9 bases, with 17 bases between. Note on this clonotype: Its specificity is not known.

Separate cDNA molecules each had unique molecular identifiers attached to them. MiXCR, run by TCRdb on the 5' RACE reads, gives a single entry per CDR3 protein. The sample has roughly 24,000 distinct CDR3 sequences, 4.5% seen once. The sample was whole blood. This chain uses TRBV27 with TRBJ1-6; possibly TRBD1 for D (6 bases). The sequence was collected from an adult who was a healthcare worker with PCR-confirmed SARS-CoV-2 infection or an uninfected control (not recorded which). CDR3 sequence: CASSISFQGSSPLHF. CDR3 in DNA: TGTGCCAGCAGTATTAGTTTCCAGGGGTCTTCACCCCTCCACTTT.